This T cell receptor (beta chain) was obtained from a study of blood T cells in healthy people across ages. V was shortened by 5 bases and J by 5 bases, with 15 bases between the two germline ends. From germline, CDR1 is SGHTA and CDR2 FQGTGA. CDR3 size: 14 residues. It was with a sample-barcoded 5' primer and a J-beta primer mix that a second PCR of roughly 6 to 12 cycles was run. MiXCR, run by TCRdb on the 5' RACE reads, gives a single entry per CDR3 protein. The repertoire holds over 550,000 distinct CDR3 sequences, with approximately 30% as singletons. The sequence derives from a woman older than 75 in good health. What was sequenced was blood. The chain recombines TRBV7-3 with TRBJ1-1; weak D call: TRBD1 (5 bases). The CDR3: CASSLGPGGTEAFF. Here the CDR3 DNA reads TGTGCCAGCAGCCTTGGACCTGGGGGGACTGAAGCTTTCTTT.